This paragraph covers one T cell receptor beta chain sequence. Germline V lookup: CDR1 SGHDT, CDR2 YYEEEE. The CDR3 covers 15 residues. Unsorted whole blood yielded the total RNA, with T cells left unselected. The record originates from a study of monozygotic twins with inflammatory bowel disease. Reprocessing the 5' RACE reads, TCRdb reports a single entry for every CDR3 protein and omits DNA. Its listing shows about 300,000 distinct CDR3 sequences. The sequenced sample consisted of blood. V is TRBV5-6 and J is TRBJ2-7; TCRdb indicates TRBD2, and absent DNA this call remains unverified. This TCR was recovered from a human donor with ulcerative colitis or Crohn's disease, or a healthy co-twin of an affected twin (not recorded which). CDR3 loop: CASSFVTGRRVEQYF.